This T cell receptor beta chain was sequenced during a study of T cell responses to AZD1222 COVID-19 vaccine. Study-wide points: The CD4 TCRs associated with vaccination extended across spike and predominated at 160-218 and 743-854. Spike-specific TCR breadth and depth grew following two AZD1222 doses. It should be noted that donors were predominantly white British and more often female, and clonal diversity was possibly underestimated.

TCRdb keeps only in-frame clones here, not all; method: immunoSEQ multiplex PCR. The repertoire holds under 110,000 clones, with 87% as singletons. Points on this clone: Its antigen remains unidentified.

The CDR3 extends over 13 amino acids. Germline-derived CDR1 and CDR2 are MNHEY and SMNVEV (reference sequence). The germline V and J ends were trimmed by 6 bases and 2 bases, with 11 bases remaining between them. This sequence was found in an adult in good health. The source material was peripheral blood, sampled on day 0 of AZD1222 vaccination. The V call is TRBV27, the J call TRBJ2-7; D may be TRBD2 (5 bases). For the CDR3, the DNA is TGTGCCAGCAGCCTGAGGAGGACCTACGAGCAGTACTTC. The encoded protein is CASSLRRTYEQYF.